The 32 T cell receptor beta chains below all came from one sample that was sequenced in a study of cytomegalovirus exposure and HLA in healthy donors. Researchers ran the PCR with 60 Vbeta and 13 Jbeta primers. TCRdb's copy holds only in-frame clones and misses some; the assay was immunoSEQ multiplex PCR. This repertoire shows roughly 140,000 clones, approximately 80% found once; its top ten account for approximately 2.3%. The sequenced sample was PBMCs. These receptors originate from a male donor in good health and CMV-seronegative.

This clone was detected only a few times. The rearrangement links TRBV7-2 to TRBJ2-1; D is perhaps TRBD1 (6 bases). This CDR3 is built from 13 residues. Trimming removed 4 bases at V and 7 bases at J, with 11 bases between. Germline CDR1 is SGHTA and CDR2 is FQGNSA. The CDR3 sequence is CASSSDTGNEQFF. In DNA form, the CDR3 reads TGTGCCAGCAGCTCGGATACAGGGAATGAGCAGTTCTTC.

This clone was picked up a small number of times. The V and J genes are TRBV7-3 and TRBJ1-2; D might be TRBD1 (5 bases). This CDR3 has 13 amino acids. V lost 5 bases and J lost 6, with 13 bases in between. Germline loops: CDR1 SGHTA, CDR2 FQGTGA. In DNA, the CDR3 is TGTGCCAGCAGCCAGGACAACGACAATGGCTACACCTTC. Translation gives CASSQDNDNGYTF.

CDR3 sequence (DNA): TGTGCCAGCAGCTTGGAATGGAGGGTCTACAATGAGCAGTTCTTC. Encoded protein: CASSLEWRVYNEQFF. This chain uses TRBV5-6 with TRBJ2-1, with a possible D match to TRBD2 (6 bases). V was pared by 0 bases and J by 3 bases, with 10 bases between. CDR1 is SGHDT and CDR2 is YYEEEE in the germline V gene. CDR3 length equals 15 residues.

The CDR3 region has the DNA TGTGCCAGCAGCGACCTTAACCTAGCGACTTCCTACGAGCAGTACTTC. Residues: CASSDLNLATSYEQYF. V is TRBV13 and J is TRBJ2-7; the D gene is possibly TRBD2 (6 bases). This CDR3 is built from 16 residues. The V and J ends lost 5 bases and 1 base respectively, with 18 bases between them. The germline V gene encodes CDR1 PRHDT and CDR2 FYEKMQ (reference sequence).

The chain joins TRBV7-2 to TRBJ2-5; TRBD2 agrees at 16 bases. Trimming removed 1 base from V and 4 bases from J; junction bases left unmatched: 9. Germline CDR1 and CDR2: SGHTA and FQGNSA. The CDR3 is 19 amino acids. In DNA, the CDR3 is TGTGCCAGCAGCTTAGAGGACGGGACTAGCGGGAGGGCCCGAGAGACCCAGTACTTC. Protein: CASSLEDGTSGRARETQYF.

This rearrangement joins TRBV29-1 to TRBJ2-3, with 10 nucleotides matching TRBD2. In germline, CDR1 is SQVTM, CDR2 ANQGSEA. The CDR3 is 17 amino acids. V gave up 5 bases and J gave up 0 bases; unmatched junction bases: 11. CDR3 DNA sequence: TGCAGCGTTTCCGGGACTAGCGATGGGGCTAGCACAGATACGCAGTATTTT. This gives the protein CSVSGTSDGASTDTQYF.

This rearrangement joins TRBV29-1 to TRBJ1-2, with TRBD1 matching 7 bases. The germline V gene encodes CDR1 SQVTM and CDR2 ANQGSEA. The CDR3 loop spans 14 amino acids. Trimming cost V 2 bases and J 4 bases; bases outside gene matches: 7. The CDR3 loop is CSVEQGQTLYGYTF. Written as DNA, the CDR3 is TGCAGCGTTGAACAGGGACAGACCCTCTATGGCTACACCTTC.

A few counts support this clone. The V gene is TRBV9, the J gene TRBJ1-3; no reliable D call. This CDR3 comprises 18 residues. From germline, CDR1 is SGDLS and CDR2 YYNGEE. Trimming took off 4 bases at V and 0 bases at J, with 20 bases between the two ends. The CDR3 here is CASSPHPVEISSGNTIYF. The DNA of the CDR3 is TGTGCCAGCAGCCCACACCCTGTCGAAATCAGCTCTGGAAACACCATATATTTT. The whole variable domain, filled in from reference TRBV9 and TRBJ1-3, reads DSGVTQTPKHLITATGQRVTLRCSPRSGDLSVYWYQQSLDQGLQFLIQYYNGEERAKGNILERFSAQQFPDLHSELNLSSLELGDSALYFCASSPHPVEISSGNTIYFGEGSWLTVV.

V and J are TRBV21-1 and TRBJ1-4; TRBD1, the table's D call, was not compared with the DNA. TRBV21-1 is a pseudogene locus. This CDR3 region has 15 residues. CDR3 loop: CASSKGDGTREKLFF. The CDR3 nucleotides are TGTGCCAGCAGCAAAGGGGACGGGACAAGAGAAAAACTGTTTTTT.

The rearrangement links TRBV29-1 to TRBJ2-1; 12 bases line up with TRBD2. The CDR3 is 14 amino acids. V was clipped by 4 bases and J by 7 bases; unmatched bases: 5. Germline assignment: CDR1 SQVTM and CDR2 ANQGSEA. Written as DNA, the CDR3 is TGCAGCGTTGCTGGACTAGCGGGAAGAAATGAGCAGTTCTTC. It encodes CSVAGLAGRNEQFF.

This chain links TRBV29-1 with TRBJ2-2; 7 bases agree with TRBD2. Germline lookup yields CDR1 SQVTM and CDR2 ANQGSEA. The V and J ends lost 6 bases and 5 bases, in that order; junction bases with no gene match: 9. The CDR3 is 14 residues long. CDR3 nucleotide sequence: TGCAGCGTAGCTCAGCGGGATTTGACCGGGGAGCTGTTTTTT. As protein: CSVAQRDLTGELFF.

V gene TRBV7-8 combines with J gene TRBJ2-6; tentatively, D is TRBD1 (6 bases). Trimming cost V 10 bases and J 4 bases, with 14 bases left between them. The CDR3 spans 14 residues. Germline lookup yields CDR1 SGHVS and CDR2 FQNEAQ. This CDR3 is CATSTGTGANVLTF. As DNA, the CDR3 is TGTGCCACCTCTACAGGGACCGGGGCCAACGTCCTGACTTTC.

This chain uses TRBV19 with TRBJ2-1; 10 bases are a match to TRBD2. The V gene end was trimmed by 6 bases and the J gene end by 7 bases; junction bases not matched to a gene: 9. The CDR3 runs 15 residues. The germline V gene encodes CDR1 LNHDA and CDR2 SQIVND (reference sequence). The CDR3 region has the DNA TGTGCCAGTAGCCCCCAAGCGGGAGGGCCTAATGAGCAGTTCTTC. Translation gives CASSPQAGGPNEQFF.

The gene calls are TRBV6-6 and TRBJ2-5; no definite D call. The ends were cut back, 6 bases at V and 1 base at J, with 9 bases in the middle. CDR3 length: 13 residues. CDR1 and CDR2 from the germline V gene are MNHNY and SVGAGI (reference sequence). This chain's CDR3 is CASRNSIQETQYF. The CDR3 coding sequence is TGTGCCAGCAGAAACAGTATCCAAGAGACCCAGTACTTC.

The chain employs TRBV5-3 and TRBJ2-1; 9 positions match TRBD2. TRBV5-3 is treated as an ORF (open reading frame) with a function not yet certain. This CDR3 has 15 residues. The V and J ends lost 3 bases and 3 bases, in that order; junction bases with no gene match: 4. For the CDR3, the DNA is TGTGCCAGAAGCTCCTATAGCGGGAGCTACAATGAGCAGTTCTTC. Amino acids: CARSSYSGSYNEQFF.

The chain joins TRBV9 to TRBJ2-3; 7 bases are shared with TRBD2. Germline V CDR1 and CDR2: SGDLS, YYNGEE. V lost 1 base, J lost 5 bases, and 7 bases stayed unmatched. The CDR3 loop spans 15 amino acids. Here the CDR3 reads CASSVRRESVDTQYF. CDR3 nucleotide sequence: TGTGCCAGCAGCGTAAGGCGGGAGTCGGTAGATACGCAGTATTTT.

The J gene is TRBJ2-7, the V gene TRBV21-1; TRBD2 is taken as the D call from the table, unchecked against the DNA. TRBV21-1 represents a pseudogene. The length of the CDR3 is 14 residues. The CDR3 sequence is CASSKGRGKWEQYF. CDR3 coding DNA: TGTGCCAGCAGCAAAGGCAGAGGGAAGTGGGAGCAGTACTTC.

The genes are TRBV7-9 and TRBJ2-1; 7 bases fit TRBD2. V lost 4 bases and J lost 3; bases outside the gene matches: 6. The CDR3 loop spans 15 amino acids. The germline V gene encodes CDR1 SEHNR and CDR2 FQNEAQ (reference sequence). The CDR3 spells CASSSRDYNYNEQFF. The CDR3, as DNA: TGTGCCAGCAGCTCGCGGGACTACAACTACAATGAGCAGTTCTTC.

The chain is built from TRBV5-1 and TRBJ2-3; the D gene is possibly TRBD2 (6 bases). V was cut by 3 bases and J by 5 bases, with 16 bases left in between. In germline, CDR1 is SGHRS, CDR2 YFSETQ. The CDR3 runs 15 residues. The CDR3 is CASSSVAEPGDTQYF. DNA for the CDR3: TGCGCCAGCAGCTCCGTAGCGGAACCCGGAGATACGCAGTATTTT.

The chain is built from TRBV6-5 and TRBJ1-6; the match to TRBD1 covers 7 bases. The CDR3 totals 14 residues. J gave up 6 bases and V 4 bases, and 3 bases lay outside the gene matches. Germline V CDR1 and CDR2: MNHEY, SVGAGI. CDR3: CASSSTGVNSPLHF. The CDR3 DNA follows: TGTGCCAGCAGTTCTACAGGGGTTAATTCACCCCTCCACTTT.

The chain recombines TRBV5-1 with TRBJ2-1, with 8 bases lining up with TRBD2. The CDR3 sequence is 15 residues long. The ends lost 4 bases at V and 5 bases at J; junction bases unmatched: 8. The germline CDR1 and CDR2 sequences are SGHRS and YFSETQ. CDR3 nucleotides: TGCGCCAGCAGCCCACGGGAGGGCCGGAACAATGAGCAGTTCTTC. Its protein is CASSPREGRNNEQFF.

The rearrangement uses TRBV30 and TRBJ2-3; 9 bases fit TRBD2. The V and J ends lost 4 bases and 0 bases, in that order; junction bases with no gene match: 14. In germline, CDR1 is GTSNPN, CDR2 SVGIG (reference sequence). This CDR3 has 18 amino acids. This CDR3 is CAWKLASGKPSSTDTQYF. CDR3 in DNA: TGTGCCTGGAAGCTCGCTAGCGGGAAACCCTCTAGCACAGATACGCAGTATTTT.

V and J are TRBV19 and TRBJ2-3, with D hard to call. The CDR3 is 13 amino acids. The V gene lost 3 bases and the J gene lost 5 bases, with 9 bases spanning the gap. Looked up from germline, CDR1 is LNHDA and CDR2 is SQIVND (reference sequence). In DNA, the CDR3 is TGTGCCAGTAGTATCTCCCCAGGAGATACGCAGTATTTT. It encodes CASSISPGDTQYF.

V is TRBV7-3 and J is TRBJ2-1, with D tentatively TRBD2 (5 bases). This CDR3 is built from 14 residues. From germline, CDR1 is SGHTA and CDR2 FQGTGA. The V end was cut by 2 bases, the J end by 7 bases, with 12 bases between. CDR3 region: CASSLSRVLNEQFF. The CDR3 region has the DNA TGTGCCAGCAGCTTATCGCGGGTGCTGAATGAGCAGTTCTTC.

The table lists this clone with a count of one. This chain uses TRBV4-1 with TRBJ2-5; possible D gene TRBD2, 5 bases. Deletions cut 2 bases from V and 5 bases from J, with 9 bases between. This CDR3 region has 13 residues. CDR1 and CDR2 from the germline V gene are MGHRA and YSYEKL. The CDR3 loop is CASSQLGLETQYF. The DNA of the CDR3 is TGCGCCAGCAGCCAACTTGGACTGGAGACCCAGTACTTC.

Points on this clone: The germline gene is not matched at one end of the junction; a read error may be the cause. The chain recombines TRBV7-7 with TRBJ2-7, with TRBD1 matching over 10 bases. The CDR3 runs to 14 residues. Germline V lookup: CDR1 SSHAT, CDR2 FNYEAQ (reference sequence). CDR3: CASSPGTGAYEQYF. Written as DNA, the CDR3 is TGTGCTAGCAGCCCCGGGACAGGGGCCTACGAGCAGTACTTC. Drawing the rest from reference TRBV7-7 and TRBJ2-7, the complete variable domain is GAGVSQSPRYKVTKRGQDVTLRCDPISSHATLYWYQQALGQGPEFLTYFNYEAQPDKSGLPSDRFSAERPEGSISTLTIQRTEQRDSAMYRCASSPGTGAYEQYFGPGTRLTVT.

The chain is built from TRBV10-3 and TRBJ1-1, with D possibly matching TRBD1 (6 bases). Trimming removed 0 bases from V and 0 bases from J, with 8 bases in between. The length of the CDR3 is 15 residues. Germline CDR1 reads ENHRY; CDR2 reads SYGVKD. CDR3 nucleotides: TGTGCCATCAGTGAGTCGCAGGGGCTGAACACTGAAGCTTTCTTT. It codes for CAISESQGLNTEAFF.

The V call is TRBV19, the J call TRBJ2-2, with 7 bases lining up with TRBD2. This CDR3 has 13 residues. The V and J ends lost 7 bases and 2 bases, in that order; junction bases with no gene match: 1. Per the germline V gene, CDR1 is LNHDA and CDR2 is SQIVND (reference sequence). The CDR3 coding sequence is TGTGCCAGTACGGGACTAAACACCGGGGAGCTGTTTTTT. Its translation is CASTGLNTGELFF.

The chain uses TRBV9 and TRBJ2-5; 10 nucleotides agree with TRBD2. The CDR3 loop spans 16 amino acids. Germline CDR1 SGDLS, CDR2 YYNGEE. Unmatched junction bases numbered 13, after V lost 4 bases and J lost 7 bases. This CDR3 is CASSISGGLARGTQYF. In nucleotides, the CDR3 is TGTGCCAGCAGCATTTCAGGGGGACTAGCGAGAGGGACCCAGTACTTC.

Only a few counts were recorded for this clone. The V call is TRBV14, the J call TRBJ2-1; no firm D call. The germline V and J ends were trimmed by 1 base and 4 bases, with 17 bases remaining between them. Germline loops: CDR1 SGHDN, CDR2 FVKESK. There are 17 residues in the CDR3. The CDR3 region has the DNA TGTGCCAGCAGCCAAGGTTGGAGTAGCCGAAGATACAATGAGCAGTTCTTC. This gives the protein CASSQGWSSRRYNEQFF.

The chain combines TRBV5-4 with TRBJ1-2, with D hard to call. Trimming left V 0 bases short and J 12 bases short, with 21 bases between. The CDR3 covers 15 residues. CDR1 is SGHNT and CDR2 is YYREEE in the germline V gene (reference sequence). The CDR3 DNA reads TGTGCCAGCAGCTTGGCCAACGGGAGGGCCGAGGTAGACACCTTC. Its translation is CASSLANGRAEVDTF.

The rearrangement links TRBV7-9 to TRBJ2-3; 7 positions agree with TRBD1. V was pared by 5 bases and J by 3 bases, with 5 bases of the junction left unmatched. The CDR3 has 14 amino acids. Germline V gene lookup returns CDR1 SEHNR and CDR2 FQNEAQ (reference sequence). CDR3 in amino acids: CASSQDRETDTQYF. CDR3 DNA: TGTGCCAGCAGCCAAGACAGGGAGACAGATACGCAGTATTTT.